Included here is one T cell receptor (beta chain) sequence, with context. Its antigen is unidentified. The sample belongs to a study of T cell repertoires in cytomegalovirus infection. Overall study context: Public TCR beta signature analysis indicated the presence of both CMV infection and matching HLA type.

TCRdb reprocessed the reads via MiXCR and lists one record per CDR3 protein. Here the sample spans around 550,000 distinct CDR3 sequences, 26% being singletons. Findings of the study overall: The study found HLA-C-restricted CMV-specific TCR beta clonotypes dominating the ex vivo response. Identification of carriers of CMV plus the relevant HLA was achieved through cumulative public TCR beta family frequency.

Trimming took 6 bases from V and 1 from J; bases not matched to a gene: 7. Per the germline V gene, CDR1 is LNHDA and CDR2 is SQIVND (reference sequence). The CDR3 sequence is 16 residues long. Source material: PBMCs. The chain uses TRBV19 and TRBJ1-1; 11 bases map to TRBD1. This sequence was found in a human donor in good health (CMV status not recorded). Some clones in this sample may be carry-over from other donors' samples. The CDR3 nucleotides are TGTGCCAGTAGGTCTCGGGACAGGGGGACGAACACTGAAGCTTTCTTT. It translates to CASRSRDRGTNTEAFF.